The clone carrying this T cell receptor (beta chain) was counted a few times. Its target is unknown. This sample stems from a study of T-cell memory formation after mild COVID-19. Turning to the study itself: Among the donors, TCR clusters were largely specific to each donor.

Each CDR3 protein gets one entry after TCRdb re-called the 5' RACE reads with MiXCR. This table holds around 150,000 distinct CDR3 sequences, roughly 30% found once. General study results and limits: Clones that shrank (day 15 to 85) were balanced CD4/CD8, whereas later expanders leaned CD4+. Some SARS-CoV-2-responding clones were already detected in memory before infection.

CDR1 is DFQATT, CDR2 SNEGSKA, per germline (reference sequence). J lost 0 bases, V lost 2 bases, and 5 bases had no gene match. The CDR3 loop spans 17 amino acids. The specimen sequenced was PBMCs or a T cell subset sorted from them (not recorded which). This clonotype originated in an adult woman who had mild COVID-19 (a few samples of this study predate the infection). Cell type and time point are not known. The chain carries TRBV20-1 and TRBJ2-4, with 12 bases matching TRBD2. In DNA form, the CDR3 reads TGCAGTGCTAGACTAGCGGGGGGGTCGGTAGCCAAAAACATTCAGTACTTC. Amino acid sequence: CSARLAGGSVAKNIQYF.